A few counts support the clone carrying this T cell receptor (beta chain). This entry belongs to a study of blood T cells in healthy people across ages. Then a second PCR, running about 6 to 12 cycles, was carried out with a sample-barcoded 5' primer and a J-beta primer mix. TCRdb processed the 5' RACE reads anew with MiXCR; each CDR3 protein has one entry. The repertoire includes hundreds of thousands of distinct CDR3 sequences, about 34% of them detected once, and 15% sits in the top ten. The CDR3 is 17 residues long. CDR1 is SGHDN, CDR2 FVKESK, per germline. V gave up 1 base and J gave up 5 bases; unmatched junction bases: 6.

The sample consisted of blood. This TCR was sampled from an elderly woman in good health. The chain couples TRBV14 to TRBJ2-3; 13 bases map to TRBD2. The CDR3 loop is CASSQGLLAGGKDTQYF. The DNA of the CDR3 is TGTGCCAGCAGCCAAGGTCTACTAGCGGGAGGGAAAGATACGCAGTATTTT.